This entry describes one T cell receptor (beta chain). This table comes from immunoSEQ multiplex PCR, and its TCRdb copy is limited to in-frame clones, with some not included. The table shows about 74,000 clones, with about nine tenths occurring only once. This CDR3 is built from 16 residues. V trimming: 5 bases; J trimming: 2 bases; junction bases outside the gene matches: 10. The V gene's germline CDR1 is MNHNY and CDR2 SVGAGI (reference sequence). The data stem from a study of blood T cell repertoires in COVID-19. On the study more broadly: Samples taken during acute and convalescent COVID-19 were collected in the United States, Italy and Spain. PBMCs, B-cell-depleted T cells, or T cells were the source of the cDNA or gDNA that made up the material.

The receptor was derived from a man in his fifties with acute or convalescent COVID-19. What was sequenced was peripheral blood. The genes are TRBV6-6 and TRBJ2-5; 8 nucleotides agree with TRBD1. The CDR3 region is CASSRTGTGYQETQYF. DNA of the CDR3: TGTGCCAGCAGTAGAACCGGGACAGGTTATCAAGAGACCCAGTACTTC.